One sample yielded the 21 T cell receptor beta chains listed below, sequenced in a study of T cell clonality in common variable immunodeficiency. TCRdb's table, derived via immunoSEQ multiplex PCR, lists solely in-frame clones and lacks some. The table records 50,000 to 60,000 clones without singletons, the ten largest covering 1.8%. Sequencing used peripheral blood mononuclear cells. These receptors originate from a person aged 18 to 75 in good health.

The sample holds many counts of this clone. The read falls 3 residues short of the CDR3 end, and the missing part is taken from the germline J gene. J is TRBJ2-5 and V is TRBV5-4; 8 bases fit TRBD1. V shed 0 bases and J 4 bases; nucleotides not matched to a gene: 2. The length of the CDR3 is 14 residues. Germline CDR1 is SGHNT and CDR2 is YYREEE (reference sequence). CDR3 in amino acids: CASSLVDRGETQYF. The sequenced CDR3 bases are TGTGCCAGCAGCTTGGTTGACAGGGGAGAGACC.

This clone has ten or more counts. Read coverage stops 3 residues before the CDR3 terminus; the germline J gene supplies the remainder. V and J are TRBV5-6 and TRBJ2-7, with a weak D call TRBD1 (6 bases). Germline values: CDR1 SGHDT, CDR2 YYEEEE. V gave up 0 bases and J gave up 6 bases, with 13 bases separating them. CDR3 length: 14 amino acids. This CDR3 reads CASSLDYRVGEQYF. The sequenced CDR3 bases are TGTGCCAGCAGCTTGGATTACAGGGTGGGCGAG.

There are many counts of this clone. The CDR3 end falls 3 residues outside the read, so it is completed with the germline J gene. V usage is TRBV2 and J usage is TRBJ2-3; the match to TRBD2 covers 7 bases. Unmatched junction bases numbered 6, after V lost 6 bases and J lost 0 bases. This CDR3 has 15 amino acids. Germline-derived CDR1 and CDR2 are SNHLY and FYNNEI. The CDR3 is CASSLSGASTDTQYF. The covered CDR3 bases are TGTGCCAGCAGCCTGAGCGGGGCTAGCACAGATACG.

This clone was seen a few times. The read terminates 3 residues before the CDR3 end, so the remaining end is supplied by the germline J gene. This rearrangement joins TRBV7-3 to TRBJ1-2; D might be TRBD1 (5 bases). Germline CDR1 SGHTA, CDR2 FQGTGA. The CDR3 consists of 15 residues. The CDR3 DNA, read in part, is TGTGCCAGCAGCTATACTAGCGGGGCACCAGATACC. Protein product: CASSYTSGAPDT. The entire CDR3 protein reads CASSYTSGAPDTYTF.

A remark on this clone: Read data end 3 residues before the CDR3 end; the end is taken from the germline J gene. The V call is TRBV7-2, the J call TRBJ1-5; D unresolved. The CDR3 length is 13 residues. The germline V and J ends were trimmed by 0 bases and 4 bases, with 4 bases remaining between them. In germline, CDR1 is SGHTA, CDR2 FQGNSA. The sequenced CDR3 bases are TGTGCCAGCAGCTTAGCGTATAATCAGCCC. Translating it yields CASSLAYNQP. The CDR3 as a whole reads CASSLAYNQPQHF.

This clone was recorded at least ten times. The DNA read from the CDR3 is TGTGCCAGCAGCTTGGCGACAGGCTATGGC. This translates into CASSLATGYG. The entire CDR3 protein reads CASSLATGYGYTF. The V gene is TRBV7-6, the J gene TRBJ1-2, with D tentatively TRBD1 (6 bases). The sequenced fragment ends 3 residues before the CDR3 boundary, so the rest is inferred from the germline J gene. Trimming removed 3 bases at V and 4 bases at J, with 9 bases between. The CDR3 runs to 13 residues. In germline, CDR1 is SGHVS, CDR2 FNYEAQ.

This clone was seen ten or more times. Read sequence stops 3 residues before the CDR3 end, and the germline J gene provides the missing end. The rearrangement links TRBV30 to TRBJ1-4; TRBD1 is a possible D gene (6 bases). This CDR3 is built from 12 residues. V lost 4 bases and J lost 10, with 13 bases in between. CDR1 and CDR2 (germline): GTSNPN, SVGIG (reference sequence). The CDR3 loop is CAWTRGGGKLFF. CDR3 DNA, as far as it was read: TGTGCCTGGACCAGGGGCGGGGGAAAA.

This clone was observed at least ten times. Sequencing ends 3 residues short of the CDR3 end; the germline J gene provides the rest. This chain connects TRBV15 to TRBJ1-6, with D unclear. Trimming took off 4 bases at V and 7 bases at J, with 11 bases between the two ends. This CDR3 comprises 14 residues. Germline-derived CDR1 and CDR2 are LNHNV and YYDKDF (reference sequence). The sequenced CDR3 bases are TGTGCCACCAGCACCCTGACTGAGAATTCACCC. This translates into CATSTLTENSP. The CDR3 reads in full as CATSTLTENSPLHF.

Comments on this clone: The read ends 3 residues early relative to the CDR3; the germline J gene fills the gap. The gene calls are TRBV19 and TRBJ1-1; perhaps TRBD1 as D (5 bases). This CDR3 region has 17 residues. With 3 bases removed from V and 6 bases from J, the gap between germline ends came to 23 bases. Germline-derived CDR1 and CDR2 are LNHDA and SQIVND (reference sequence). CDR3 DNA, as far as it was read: TGTGCCAGTAGTATGGGCGGGGTTAGGGGTGCGGGCCCTGAA. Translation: CASSMGGVRGAGPE. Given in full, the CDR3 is CASSMGGVRGAGPEAFF.

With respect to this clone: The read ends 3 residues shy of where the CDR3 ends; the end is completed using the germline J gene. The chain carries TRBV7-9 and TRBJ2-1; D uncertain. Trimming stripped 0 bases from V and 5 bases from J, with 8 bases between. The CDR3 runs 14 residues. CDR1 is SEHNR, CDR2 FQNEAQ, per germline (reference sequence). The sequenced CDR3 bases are TGTGCCAGCAGCTTAGCGCTTAGAGACAATGAG. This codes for CASSLALRDNE. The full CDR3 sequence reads CASSLALRDNEQFF.

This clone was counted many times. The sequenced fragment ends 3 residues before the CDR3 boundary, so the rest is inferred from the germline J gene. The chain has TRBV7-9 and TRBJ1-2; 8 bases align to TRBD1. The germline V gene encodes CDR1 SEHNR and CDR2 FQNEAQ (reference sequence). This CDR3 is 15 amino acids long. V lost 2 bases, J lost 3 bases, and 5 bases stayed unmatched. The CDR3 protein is CASSLQGASDYGYTF. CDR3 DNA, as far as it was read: TGTGCCAGCAGCTTACAGGGGGCGTCAGACTATGGC.

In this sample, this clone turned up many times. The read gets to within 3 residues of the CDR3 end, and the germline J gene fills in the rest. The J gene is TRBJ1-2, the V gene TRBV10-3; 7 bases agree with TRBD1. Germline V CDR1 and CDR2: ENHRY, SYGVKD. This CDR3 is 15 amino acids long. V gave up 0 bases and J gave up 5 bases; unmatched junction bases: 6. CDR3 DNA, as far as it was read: TGTGCCATCAGTGAGTCTCAACAGGGGATATATGGC. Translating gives CAISESQQGIYG. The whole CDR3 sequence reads CAISESQQGIYGYTF.

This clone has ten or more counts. CDR3 amino acids: CASSPRRTGTPNTGELFF. CDR3 bases read: TGTGCCAGCAGCCCCCGTAGAACCGGGACTCCGAACACCGGGGAG. The V gene is TRBV4-2, the J gene TRBJ2-2, with D tentatively TRBD2 (6 bases). The read ends 3 residues shy of where the CDR3 ends; the end is completed using the germline J gene. Germline CDR1 reads LGHNA; CDR2 reads YNFKEQ. The CDR3 runs to 18 residues. V lost 4 bases, J lost 0 bases, and 18 bases lay in between.

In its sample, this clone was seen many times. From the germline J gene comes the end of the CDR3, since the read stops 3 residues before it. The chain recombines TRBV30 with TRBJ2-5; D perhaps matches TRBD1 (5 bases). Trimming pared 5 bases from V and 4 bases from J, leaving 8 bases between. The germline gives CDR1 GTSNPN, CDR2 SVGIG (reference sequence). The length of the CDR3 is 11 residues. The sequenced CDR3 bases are TGTGCCTGGGACAGTACAGAGACC. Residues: CAWDSTET. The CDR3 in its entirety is CAWDSTETQYF.

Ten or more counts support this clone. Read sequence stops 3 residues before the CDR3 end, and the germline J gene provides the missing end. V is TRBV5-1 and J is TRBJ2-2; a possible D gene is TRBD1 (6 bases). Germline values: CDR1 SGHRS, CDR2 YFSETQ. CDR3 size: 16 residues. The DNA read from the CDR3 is TGCGCCAGCAGCTTGGGCGAGGGGGACGGTAATGAAAAG. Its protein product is CASSLGEGDGNEK. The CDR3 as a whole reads CASSLGEGDGNEKLFF. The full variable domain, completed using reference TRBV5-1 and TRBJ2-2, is KAGVTQTPRYLIKTRGQQVTLSCSPISGHRSVSWYQQTPGQGLQFLFEYFSETQRNKGNFPGRFSGRQFSNSRSEMNVSTLELGDSALYLCASSLGEGDGNEKLFFGEGSRLTVL.

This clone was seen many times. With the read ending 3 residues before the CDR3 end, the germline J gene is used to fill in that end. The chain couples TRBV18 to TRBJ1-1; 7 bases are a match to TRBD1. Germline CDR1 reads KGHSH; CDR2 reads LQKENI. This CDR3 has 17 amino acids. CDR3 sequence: CASSPRALEQGREEAFF. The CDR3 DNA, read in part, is TGTGCCAGCTCACCAAGGGCCCTTGAACAGGGGAGGGAGGAA. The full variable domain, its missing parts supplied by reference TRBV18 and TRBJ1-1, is NAGVMQNPRHLVRRRGQEARLRCSPMKGHSHVYWYRQLPEEGLKFMVYLQKENIIDESGMPKERFSAEFPKEGPSILRIQQVVRGDSAAYFCASSPRALEQGREEAFFGQGTRLTVV.

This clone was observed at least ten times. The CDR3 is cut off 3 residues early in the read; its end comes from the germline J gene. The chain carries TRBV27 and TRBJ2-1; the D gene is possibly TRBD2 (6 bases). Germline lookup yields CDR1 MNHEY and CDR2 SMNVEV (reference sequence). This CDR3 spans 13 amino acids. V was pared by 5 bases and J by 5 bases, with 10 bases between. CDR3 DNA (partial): TGTGCCAGCAGTCCGGGACTCAACAATGAG. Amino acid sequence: CASSPGLNNE. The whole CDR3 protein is CASSPGLNNEQFF.

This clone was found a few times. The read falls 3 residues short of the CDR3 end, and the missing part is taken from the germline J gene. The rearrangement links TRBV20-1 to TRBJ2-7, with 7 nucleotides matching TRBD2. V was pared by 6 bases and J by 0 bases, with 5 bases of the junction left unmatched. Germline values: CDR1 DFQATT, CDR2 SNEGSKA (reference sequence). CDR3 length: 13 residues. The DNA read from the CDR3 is TGCAGTGCGAGGGACTATAGCTCCTACGAG. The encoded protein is CSARDYSSYE. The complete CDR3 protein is CSARDYSSYEQYF.

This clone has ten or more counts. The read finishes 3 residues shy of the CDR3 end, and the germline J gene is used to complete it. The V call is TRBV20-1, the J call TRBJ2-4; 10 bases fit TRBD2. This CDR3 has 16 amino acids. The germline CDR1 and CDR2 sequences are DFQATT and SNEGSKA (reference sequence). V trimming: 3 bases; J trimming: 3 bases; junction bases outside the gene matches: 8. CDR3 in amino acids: CSASSTGTSDKNIQYF. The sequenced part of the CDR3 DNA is TGCAGTGCTAGCTCGACCGGGACTAGCGACAAAAACATT.

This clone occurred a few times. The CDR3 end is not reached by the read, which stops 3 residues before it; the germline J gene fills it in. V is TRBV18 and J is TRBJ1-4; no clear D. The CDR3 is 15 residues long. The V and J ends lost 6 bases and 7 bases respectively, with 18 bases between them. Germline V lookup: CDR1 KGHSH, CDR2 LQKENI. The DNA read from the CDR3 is TGTGCCAGCTCGCCGAGGGCCCAGTTAGGTGAAAAA. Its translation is CASSPRAQLGEK. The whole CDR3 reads CASSPRAQLGEKLFF. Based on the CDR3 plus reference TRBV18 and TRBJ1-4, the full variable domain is NAGVMQNPRHLVRRRGQEARLRCSPMKGHSHVYWYRQLPEEGLKFMVYLQKENIIDESGMPKERFSAEFPKEGPSILRIQQVVRGDSAAYFCASSPRAQLGEKLFFGSGTQLSVL.

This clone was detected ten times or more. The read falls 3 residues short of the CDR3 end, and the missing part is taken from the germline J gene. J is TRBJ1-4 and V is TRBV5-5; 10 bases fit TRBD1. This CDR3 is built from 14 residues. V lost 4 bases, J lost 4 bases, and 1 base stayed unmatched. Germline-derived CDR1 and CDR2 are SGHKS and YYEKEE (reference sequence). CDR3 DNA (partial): TGTGCCAGCAGCCGGGACAGGGGTAATGAAAAA. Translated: CASSRDRGNEK. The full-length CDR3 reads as CASSRDRGNEKLFF. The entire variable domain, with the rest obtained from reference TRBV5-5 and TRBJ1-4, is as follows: DAGVTQSPTHLIKTRGQQVTLRCSPISGHKSVSWYQQVLGQGPQFIFQYYEKEERGRGNFPDRFSARQFPNYSSELNVNALLLGDSALYLCASSRDRGNEKLFFGSGTQLSVL.